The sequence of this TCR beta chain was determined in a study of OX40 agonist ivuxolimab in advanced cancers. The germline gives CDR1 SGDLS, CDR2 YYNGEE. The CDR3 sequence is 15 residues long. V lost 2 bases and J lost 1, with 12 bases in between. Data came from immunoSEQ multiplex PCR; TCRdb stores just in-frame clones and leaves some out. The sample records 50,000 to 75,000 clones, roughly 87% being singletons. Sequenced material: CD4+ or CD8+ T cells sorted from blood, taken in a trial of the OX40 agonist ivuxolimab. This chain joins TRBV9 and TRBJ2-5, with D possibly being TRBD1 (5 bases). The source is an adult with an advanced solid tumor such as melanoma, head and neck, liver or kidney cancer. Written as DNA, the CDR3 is TGTGCCAGCAGCGTCTCCATACAGGTCCAAGAGACCCAGTACTTC. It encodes CASSVSIQVQETQYF.